Below, 32 T cell receptor beta chains from the same sample are listed, as sequenced in a study of blood T cell repertoires in COVID-19. Measured with immunoSEQ multiplex PCR; TCRdb has only the in-frame clones, and not every one. Among 250,000 to 350,000 clones listed, around 90% were seen once. The source material was PBMCs or T cells enriched from blood (not recorded which). The receptors shown here come from a woman under 40 who had recovered from COVID-19.

V and J are TRBV7-2 and TRBJ2-1, with TRBD2 matching over 12 bases. J lost 7 bases, V lost 5 bases, and 12 bases had no gene match. This CDR3 comprises 17 residues. The germline V gene encodes CDR1 SGHTA and CDR2 FQGNSA. The CDR3 sequence is CASSPASGRAGTNEQFF. CDR3 sequence (DNA): TGTGCCAGCAGCCCAGCTAGCGGGAGGGCAGGCACGAATGAGCAGTTCTTC.

The chain is built from TRBV18 and TRBJ2-5, with 11 nucleotides matching TRBD1. V lost 3 bases to trimming and J lost 4 bases; unmatched junction nucleotides: 4. The CDR3 length is 15 residues. CDR1 KGHSH and CDR2 LQKENI come from the germline V gene. For the CDR3, the DNA is TGTGCCAGCTCACCGGCCGGGACAGGGGGAGAGACCCAGTACTTC. This codes for CASSPAGTGGETQYF.

The chain couples TRBV25-1 to TRBJ1-2; 8 bases line up with TRBD1. This CDR3 region has 13 residues. Trimming took 3 bases from V and 7 from J; bases not matched to a gene: 4. CDR1 and CDR2 from the germline V gene are MGHDK and SYGVNS. This chain's CDR3 is CASSDGTGGGYTF. CDR3 sequence (DNA): TGTGCCAGCAGTGATGGGACAGGTGGTGGCTACACCTTC.

The J gene is TRBJ1-5, the V gene TRBV15; D uncertain. The germline V and J ends were trimmed by 8 bases and 4 bases, with 9 bases remaining between them. The CDR3 has 12 amino acids. Looked up from germline, CDR1 is LNHNV and CDR2 is YYDKDF (reference sequence). The CDR3 nucleotides are TGTGCCACCGGGCCCTTGAATCAGCCCCAGCATTTT. Amino acid sequence: CATGPLNQPQHF. The whole variable domain, remainder taken from reference TRBV15 and TRBJ1-5, is DAMVIQNPRYQVTQFGKPVTLSCSQTLNHNVMYWYQQKSSQAPKLLFHYYDKDFNNEADTPDNFQSRRPNTSFCFLDIRSPGLGDTAMYLCATGPLNQPQHFGDGTRLSIL.

This chain connects TRBV18 to TRBJ1-1; D call uncertain. This CDR3 has 12 residues. Looked up from germline, CDR1 is KGHSH and CDR2 is LQKENI. The V end lost 3 bases, the J end lost 5 bases, and 7 bases lay between the germline ends. CDR3 amino acids: CASSPYLTEAFF. The CDR3 bases are TGTGCCAGCTCACCCTATCTAACTGAAGCTTTCTTT. The full variable domain, rest sourced from reference TRBV18 and TRBJ1-1, is NAGVMQNPRHLVRRRGQEARLRCSPMKGHSHVYWYRQLPEEGLKFMVYLQKENIIDESGMPKERFSAEFPKEGPSILRIQQVVRGDSAAYFCASSPYLTEAFFGQGTRLTVV.

The J gene is TRBJ2-7, the V gene TRBV29-1; perhaps TRBD1 as D (6 bases). The germline V gene encodes CDR1 SQVTM and CDR2 ANQGSEA. The CDR3 loop spans 12 amino acids. V was pared by 4 bases and J by 4 bases, with 11 bases between. In DNA, the CDR3 is TGCAGCGTTGGGGGCAGGGGTTACGAGCAGTACTTC. Encoded protein: CSVGGRGYEQYF.

The rearrangement uses TRBV6-2 or TRBV6-3 and TRBJ2-3, with D unclear. The V end was cut by 6 bases, the J end by 0 bases, with 13 bases between. This CDR3 contains 15 residues. Germline CDR1 reads MNHEY; CDR2 reads SVGEGT. The CDR3 loop is CASSPLWLSTDTQYF. CDR3 in DNA: TGTGCCAGCAGCCCTCTCTGGCTTAGCACAGATACGCAGTATTTT.

This clone was counted between two and nine times. V gene TRBV25-1 combines with J gene TRBJ2-2; TRBD2 aligns across 7 bases. The trim removed 4 bases at V and 1 base at J, leaving 9 bases unmatched. Germline V gene data show CDR1 as MGHDK and CDR2 as SYGVNS. This CDR3 spans 17 amino acids. DNA for the CDR3: TGTGCCAGCAGTGCCCCCCGACTAGCACAGAACACCGGGGAGCTGTTTTTT. As protein: CASSAPRLAQNTGELFF.

The chain is built from TRBV7-6 and TRBJ1-4; D remains ambiguous. The V end was cut by 0 bases, the J end by 7 bases, with 6 bases between. The CDR3 runs 13 residues. CDR1 and CDR2 (germline): SGHVS, FNYEAQ. CDR3 bases: TGTGCCAGCAGCTTAGCGGCTGCTGAAAAACTGTTTTTT. This sequence encodes CASSLAAAEKLFF.

CDR3 coding DNA: TGTGCCAGCAGCCCGGCGAGCGGGAGGTACAATGAGCAGTTCTTC. It specifies CASSPASGRYNEQFF. The chain employs TRBV5-8 and TRBJ2-1, with TRBD2 matching over 9 bases. The CDR3 runs 15 residues. The V gene's germline CDR1 is SGHTS and CDR2 YDEGEE. The trim removed 4 bases at V and 4 bases at J, leaving 6 bases unmatched.

This rearrangement joins TRBV2 to TRBJ2-3; weak D call: TRBD1 (5 bases). The V end was cut by 4 bases, the J end by 5 bases, with 16 bases between. CDR3 size: 15 residues. The germline V gene has CDR1 SNHLY and CDR2 FYNNEI. CDR3 amino acids: CASSVRGLLQDTQYF. CDR3 nucleotide sequence: TGTGCCAGCAGTGTTAGGGGCCTCCTCCAAGATACGCAGTATTTT.

The chain carries TRBV4-1 and TRBJ2-7, with TRBD2 matching over 9 bases. Germline lookup yields CDR1 MGHRA and CDR2 YSYEKL. V trimming: 7 bases; J trimming: 2 bases; junction bases outside the gene matches: 9. This CDR3 is built from 15 residues. CDR3 coding DNA: TGCGCCAGCACCGAGGGGGCGGGAGGGCCCTACGAGCAGTACTTC. This codes for CASTEGAGGPYEQYF.

The J gene is TRBJ2-5, the V gene TRBV12-3 or TRBV12-4, with D tentatively TRBD1 (6 bases). The CDR3 totals 13 residues. V was shortened by 5 bases and J by 1 base, with 8 bases between the two germline ends. CDR3 region: CASSGDIQETQYF. The DNA of the CDR3 is TGTGCCAGCAGTGGGGACATCCAAGAGACCCAGTACTTC.

CDR3 bases: TGTGCCAGCTCACCACAGAGGACAGGGATGTACCAAGAGACCCAGTACTTC. As protein: CASSPQRTGMYQETQYF. The chain carries TRBV18 and TRBJ2-5, with 8 positions matching TRBD1. J was trimmed by 0 bases and V by 1 base; bases with no gene match: 7. CDR1 is KGHSH and CDR2 is LQKENI in the germline V gene. The CDR3 runs to 17 residues.

The chain joins TRBV19 to TRBJ1-4, with D tentatively TRBD1 (6 bases). CDR1 LNHDA and CDR2 SQIVND come from the germline V gene (reference sequence). This CDR3 has 14 amino acids. Trimming took 9 bases from V and 5 from J, leaving 16 bases between them. The CDR3 DNA reads as TGTGCCAGCAACGAAGGGACACCGAATGAAAAACTGTTTTTT. Its protein product is CASNEGTPNEKLFF.

This chain uses TRBV6-5 with TRBJ1-2, with 11 nucleotides matching TRBD1. Losses at the gene ends were 5 bases for V and 8 bases for J; bases not matched to a gene: 7. The CDR3 length is 14 residues. In germline, CDR1 is MNHEY, CDR2 SVGAGI. The CDR3 DNA follows: TGTGCCAGCAGTCACCGGACAGGGGGCTGGGGCTACACCTTC. Amino acid sequence: CASSHRTGGWGYTF.

The chain carries TRBV19 and TRBJ2-7, with a possible D match to TRBD2 (5 bases). The CDR3 is made up of 14 amino acids. Germline CDR1 is LNHDA and CDR2 is SQIVND (reference sequence). V was pared by 6 bases and J by 3 bases, with 15 bases between. CDR3 sequence reads: CASSPRAAYYEQYF. The CDR3 DNA reads as TGTGCCAGTAGCCCTAGAGCGGCCTACTACGAGCAGTACTTC.

V usage is TRBV11-2 and J usage is TRBJ1-3; possible D gene TRBD1, 6 bases. CDR1 is SGHAT and CDR2 is FQNNGV in the germline V gene. Between the trimmed V and J ends, which lost 3 bases and 0 bases, there was a span of 18 bases. The CDR3 runs 18 residues. CDR3 DNA sequence: TGTGCCAGCAGCTTCGATGGGGGGGCGGCCTTCTCTGGAAACACCATATATTTT. Amino acids: CASSFDGGAAFSGNTIYF.

The genes are TRBV6-6 and TRBJ2-1; 7 bases fit TRBD2. The CDR3 covers 15 residues. Germline lookup yields CDR1 MNHNY and CDR2 SVGAGI (reference sequence). V was clipped by 6 bases and J by 4 bases; unmatched bases: 9. This chain's CDR3 is CASRAWGGRYNEQFF. The CDR3 nucleotides read TGTGCCAGCAGGGCCTGGGGGGGAAGGTACAATGAGCAGTTCTTC.

This chain joins TRBV9 and TRBJ2-1; no firm D call. Germline loops: CDR1 SGDLS, CDR2 YYNGEE. V was shortened by 0 bases and J by 1 base, with 8 bases between the two germline ends. The CDR3 is made up of 15 amino acids. The CDR3 spells CASSVEQLSYNEQFF. The CDR3 DNA reads TGTGCCAGCAGCGTAGAACAGCTATCCTACAATGAGCAGTTCTTC.

Notes on this clone: Other nucleotide sequences in the sample specify the same CDR3. This sequence joins TRBV2 and TRBJ2-7, with a tentative D call TRBD2 (6 bases). Germline-derived CDR1 and CDR2 are SNHLY and FYNNEI. The CDR3 extends over 13 amino acids. The V end lost 3 bases, the J end lost 1 base, and 7 bases lay between the germline ends. CDR3 in DNA: TGTGCCAGCAGTGAGGGGGGTTCCTACGAGCAGTACTTC. Encoded protein: CASSEGGSYEQYF.

To note about this clone: A read error may account for a junction end that differs from germline. This chain connects TRBV5-6 to TRBJ1-1; TRBD1 agrees at 11 bases. This CDR3 spans 14 amino acids. Germline loops: CDR1 SGHDT, CDR2 YYEEEE. The CDR3 loop is CASSLENMGTGGVF. The DNA for the CDR3 is TGTGCCAGCAGCTTGGAGAACATGGGGACAGGGGGAGTCTTT.

The chain carries TRBV30 and TRBJ1-1; D unresolved. Germline assignment: CDR1 GTSNPN and CDR2 SVGIG (reference sequence). The CDR3 has 15 amino acids. V lost 4 bases and J lost 3, with 18 bases in between. CDR3 loop: CAWKSGMRVDTEAFF. Here the CDR3 DNA reads TGTGCCTGGAAATCAGGTATGCGGGTCGACACTGAAGCTTTCTTT.

The genes are TRBV19 and TRBJ2-3, with D perhaps TRBD2 (6 bases). Germline lookup yields CDR1 LNHDA and CDR2 SQIVND (reference sequence). Deletions cut 2 bases from V and 2 bases from J, with 14 bases between. The CDR3 is 16 amino acids. Here the CDR3 reads CASSITLGGNTDTQYF. In DNA, the CDR3 is TGTGCCAGTAGTATAACTCTTGGGGGGAACACAGATACGCAGTATTTT.

The chain couples TRBV5-1 to TRBJ2-7; tentatively, D is TRBD2 (6 bases). CDR1 is SGHRS and CDR2 is YFSETQ in the germline V gene. Trimming took 0 bases from V and 5 from J, leaving 15 bases between them. The CDR3 is made up of 15 amino acids. The CDR3 protein is CASSLAGGPEDEQYF. CDR3 coding DNA: TGCGCCAGCAGCTTGGCCGGAGGGCCAGAGGACGAGCAGTACTTC.

This sequence joins TRBV28 and TRBJ1-4, with 8 bases fitting TRBD1. V shed 5 bases, J shed 8 bases, and the junction held 10 bases outside the gene matches. CDR1 and CDR2 from the germline V gene are MDHEN and SYDVKM. The CDR3 has 15 residues. CDR3 in DNA: TGTGCCAGCAGTGAATCGACAGGGGTAGGAGAAAAACTGTTTTTT. Its protein is CASSESTGVGEKLFF.

This chain uses TRBV7-2 with TRBJ2-1, with a weak D call TRBD1 (5 bases). Germline assignment: CDR1 SGHTA and CDR2 FQGNSA. The CDR3 totals 15 residues. Trimming stripped 5 bases from V and 2 bases from J, with 13 bases between. The chain's CDR3 is CASSPPGITYNEQFF. The CDR3 DNA sequence: TGTGCCAGCAGCCCACCAGGGATTACCTACAATGAGCAGTTCTTC. Looking up the rest from reference TRBV7-2 and TRBJ2-1 gives the full variable domain: GAGVSQSPSNKVTEKGKDVELRCDPISGHTALYWYRQSLGQGLEFLIYFQGNSAPDKSGLPSDRFSAERTGGSVSTLTIQRTQQEDSAVYLCASSPPGITYNEQFFGPGTRLTVL.

V gene TRBV7-3 combines with J gene TRBJ2-7, with D perhaps TRBD2 (7 bases). V lost 5 bases and J 12 bases, leaving 20 bases between the germline ends. Germline V lookup: CDR1 SGHTA, CDR2 FQGTGA. The CDR3 is made up of 13 amino acids. The CDR3 sequence: CASSSSPGEGMYF. For the CDR3, the DNA is TGTGCCAGCAGCAGTAGCCCAGGGGAGGGTATGTACTTC. Filled out from reference TRBV7-3 and TRBJ2-7, the complete variable domain reads GAGVSQTPSNKVTEKGKYVELRCDPISGHTALYWYRQSLGQGPEFLIYFQGTGAADDSGLPNDRFFAVRPEGSVSTLKIQRTERGDSAVYLCASSSSPGEGMYFGPGTRLTVT.

This clone occurred a few times. The chain couples TRBV27 to TRBJ2-3; no clear D gene. The CDR3 contains 11 residues. Trimming pared 6 bases from V and 3 bases from J, leaving 4 bases between. Germline V gene lookup returns CDR1 MNHEY and CDR2 SMNVEV (reference sequence). The CDR3 region is CASRRTDTQYF. The CDR3 DNA reads as TGTGCCAGCAGGAGAACAGATACGCAGTATTTT.

The chain employs TRBV23-1 and TRBJ2-1, with 10 bases matching TRBD2. TRBV23-1 is given ORF status, its function remaining uncertain. Trimming cost V 0 bases and J 8 bases; bases outside gene matches: 10. The CDR3 is 17 amino acids. Here the CDR3 reads CASSQSASSGSKDEQFF. The CDR3, as DNA: TGCGCCAGCAGTCAATCGGCCTCTAGCGGGAGTAAGGATGAGCAGTTCTTC.

The CDR3 DNA is TGTGCCATCAGTGAGTTTCCCTCCGGGGAGCTGTTTTTT. Protein sequence: CAISEFPSGELFF. This chain joins TRBV10-3 and TRBJ2-2; no clear D. Trimming stripped 1 base from V and 6 bases from J, with 6 bases between. CDR1 and CDR2 from the germline V gene are ENHRY and SYGVKD. The CDR3 is 13 amino acids.

V usage is TRBV4-2 and J usage is TRBJ2-5; maybe TRBD2 (7 bases). V shed 3 bases and J shed 5 bases, with 16 bases lying between them. The germline V gene has CDR1 LGHNA and CDR2 YNFKEQ. CDR3 length: 15 amino acids. The CDR3 bases are TGTGCCAGCAGCCACATAGCGGAGGGGGGGGAGACCCAGTACTTC. Translated, it gives CASSHIAEGGETQYF.